A single sample gave rise to the 29 T cell receptor beta chains below, sequenced in a study of T cell repertoires in cytomegalovirus infection. TCRdb analysed the reads with MiXCR anew, one entry per CDR3 protein. Of just over 150,000 distinct CDR3 sequences listed, about 20% were seen once; the top ten hold approximately 10%. The sequenced material came from PBMCs. All receptors come from a human donor in good health (CMV status not recorded). Some clones in this sample may be carry-over from other donors' samples.

The chain carries TRBV20-1 and TRBJ2-7; 9 bases match TRBD2. The CDR3 has 15 residues. Trimming removed 6 bases from V and 1 base from J; junction bases left unmatched: 10. CDR1 is DFQATT, CDR2 SNEGSKA, per germline (reference sequence). The DNA for the CDR3 is TGCAGTGCCTTTTCGGCTAGCGGGACTTCCTACGAGCAGTACTTC. Protein sequence: CSAFSASGTSYEQYF.

The CDR3 region has the DNA TGTGCCAGCAGTCTCACCCCGGCCGGGGCTAGCTATGGCTACACCTTC. Protein product: CASSLTPAGASYGYTF. This chain uses TRBV28 with TRBJ1-2, with TRBD1 as a possible D gene (5 bases). V was trimmed by 5 bases and J by 4 bases, leaving 20 bases between them. Per germline, CDR1 MDHEN and CDR2 SYDVKM. The CDR3 spans 16 residues.

In this sample, this clonotype turned up many times. CDR3 region: CASSQGQGAAGFTEAFF. The CDR3 nucleotides are TGCGCCAGCAGCCAAGGACAGGGGGCCGCTGGCTTCACTGAAGCTTTCTTT. The gene calls are TRBV4-1 and TRBJ1-1, with 10 bases fitting TRBD1. The CDR3 is 17 amino acids. With V trimmed by 1 base and J by 4 bases, 9 bases remained unmatched. CDR1 and CDR2 from the germline V gene are MGHRA and YSYEKL.

The V and J genes are TRBV12-3 or TRBV12-4 and TRBJ1-6; TRBD1 aligns across 9 bases. The CDR3 loop spans 14 amino acids. V trimming: 8 bases; J trimming: 4 bases; junction bases outside the gene matches: 3. The CDR3 DNA reads TGTGCCAGCCGGGACAGGGCTTATAATTCACCCCTCCACTTT. Translated, it gives CASRDRAYNSPLHF.

This clonotype was observed a handful of times. The chain uses TRBV4-1 and TRBJ2-1, with 7 bases lining up with TRBD1. V trimming: 3 bases; J trimming: 5 bases; junction bases outside the gene matches: 7. The CDR3 spans 15 residues. The V gene's germline CDR1 is MGHRA and CDR2 YSYEKL. The CDR3, as DNA: TGCGCCAGCAGCCAGGGAGACAGGGAAAACAATGAGCAGTTCTTC. Translating it yields CASSQGDRENNEQFF.

This clonotype was seen repeatedly, ten times or more. The chain recombines TRBV7-3 with TRBJ1-1; maybe TRBD1 (6 bases). The CDR3 consists of 17 residues. V shed 5 bases and J shed 1 base, with 20 bases lying between them. Germline-derived CDR1 and CDR2 are SGHTA and FQGTGA. The CDR3 DNA sequence: TGTGCCAGCAGCCTAAACAGGGCCCGGGGGCCGAACACTGAAGCTTTCTTT. It translates to CASSLNRARGPNTEAFF.

This clonotype was counted ten times or more. The chain couples TRBV7-2 to TRBJ1-1; 7 nucleotides match TRBD1. V gave up 0 bases and J gave up 5 bases; unmatched junction bases: 6. The germline V gene has CDR1 SGHTA and CDR2 FQGNSA. The CDR3 totals 15 residues. Here the CDR3 DNA reads TGTGCCAGCAGCTTAGCCGGTGGACAGGCGACTGAAGCTTTCTTT. This codes for CASSLAGGQATEAFF.

A note on this clonotype: It may be a read error: a sequence one base away is much more abundant. This chain connects TRBV7-2 to TRBJ2-4, with D maybe TRBD2 (6 bases). V was clipped by 9 bases and J by 1 base, with 10 bases between them. The CDR3 length is 13 residues. Germline V gene lookup returns CDR1 SGHTA and CDR2 FQGNSA. The CDR3 sequence: CASRLEAKNIQYF. The CDR3 DNA reads as TGTGCCAGTCGACTAGAGGCCAAAAACATTCAGTACTTC.

The genes are TRBV20-1 and TRBJ2-7; D perhaps matches TRBD1 (6 bases). This CDR3 region has 13 residues. Trimming left V 5 bases short and J 7 bases short, with 18 bases between. The germline gives CDR1 DFQATT, CDR2 SNEGSKA (reference sequence). In nucleotides, the CDR3 is TGCAGTGCTTTATCTAACAGGGTTGATGAGCAGTACTTC. It translates to CSALSNRVDEQYF.

This clonotype was counted only a few times. The V call is TRBV15, the J call TRBJ2-1; D is unclear. Germline V gene data show CDR1 as LNHNV and CDR2 as YYDKDF (reference sequence). The CDR3 covers 17 residues. V was clipped by 0 bases and J by 0 bases, with 12 bases between them. Here the CDR3 reads CATSRDGSVGSYNEQFF. CDR3 bases: TGTGCCACCAGCAGAGATGGTTCCGTCGGCTCCTACAATGAGCAGTTCTTC.

This clonotype was seen ten or more times. The chain has TRBV7-2 and TRBJ2-1; no definite D call. CDR3 size: 15 residues. Germline V gives CDR1 SGHTA, CDR2 FQGNSA. V lost 1 base to trimming and J lost 4 bases, with 11 bases between them. DNA of the CDR3: TGTGCCAGCAGCTTAGGGACCTTCTCTTACAATGAGCAGTTCTTC. Protein sequence: CASSLGTFSYNEQFF. Drawing the rest from reference TRBV7-2 and TRBJ2-1, the complete variable domain is GAGVSQSPSNKVTEKGKDVELRCDPISGHTALYWYRQSLGQGLEFLIYFQGNSAPDKSGLPSDRFSAERTGGSVSTLTIQRTQQEDSAVYLCASSLGTFSYNEQFFGPGTRLTVL.

CDR3 nucleotides: TGTGCCAGCAGCTTAGCGGGGGACGGTGAGACTGAAGCTTTCTTT. This translates into CASSLAGDGETEAFF. The rearrangement joins TRBV7-6 to TRBJ1-1; TRBD1 is a possible D gene (5 bases). Germline loops: CDR1 SGHVS, CDR2 FNYEAQ. The CDR3 spans 15 residues. Trimming stripped 0 bases from V and 5 bases from J, with 13 bases between.

This clonotype was detected only a few times. J is TRBJ1-1 and V is TRBV7-9, with 9 bases that match TRBD1. Germline V CDR1 and CDR2: SEHNR, FQNEAQ (reference sequence). The CDR3 loop spans 15 amino acids. With V trimmed by 1 base and J by 3 bases, 3 bases remained unmatched. As DNA, the CDR3 is TGTGCCAGCAGCTTAGTCGACAGGGGGGACACTGAAGCTTTCTTT. Translated: CASSLVDRGDTEAFF.

This clonotype appeared once. V and J are TRBV6-8 and TRBJ1-1, with 7 nucleotides matching TRBD1. V gave up 0 bases and J gave up 3 bases; unmatched junction bases: 10. The CDR3 loop spans 17 amino acids. The V gene's germline CDR1 is MNHGY and CDR2 SAAAGT. The CDR3 reads CASSYSIGRGVYTEAFF. CDR3 nucleotide sequence: TGTGCCAGCAGTTACTCGATAGGCAGGGGGGTCTACACTGAAGCTTTCTTT.

This clonotype has a handful of counts. The rearrangement uses TRBV5-4 and TRBJ2-7; no clear D. The length of the CDR3 is 14 residues. Between the trimmed V and J ends, which lost 2 bases and 2 bases, there was a span of 11 bases. Germline CDR1 and CDR2: SGHNT and YYREEE (reference sequence). The CDR3: CASSFGSIPYEQYF. CDR3 nucleotides: TGTGCCAGCAGCTTCGGGTCGATTCCCTACGAGCAGTACTTC.

A few counts support this clonotype. The genes are TRBV7-9 and TRBJ1-1; no definite D call. Germline values: CDR1 SEHNR, CDR2 FQNEAQ (reference sequence). V was cut by 6 bases and J by 0 bases, with 11 bases left in between. This CDR3 has 14 residues. In DNA form, the CDR3 reads TGTGCCAGCAGGCCCGGGCAGGTGAACACTGAAGCTTTCTTT. Residues: CASRPGQVNTEAFF.

V usage is TRBV28 and J usage is TRBJ1-2; tentatively, D is TRBD1 (5 bases). V was cut by 8 bases and J by 8 bases, with 12 bases left in between. CDR3 length equals 11 residues. Germline V gives CDR1 MDHEN, CDR2 SYDVKM. CDR3 coding DNA: TGTGCCAGCCAATGGGGGAGAGGCTACACCTTC. As protein: CASQWGRGYTF.

This chain links TRBV20-1 with TRBJ2-7, with 8 bases lining up with TRBD2. J was trimmed by 2 bases and V by 6 bases; bases with no gene match: 3. This CDR3 spans 12 amino acids. Germline assignment: CDR1 DFQATT and CDR2 SNEGSKA (reference sequence). The CDR3 is CSAPGLAYEQYF. The CDR3, as DNA: TGCAGTGCCCCGGGACTAGCCTACGAGCAGTACTTC.

There are many counts of this clonotype. This rearrangement joins TRBV6-2 or TRBV6-3 to TRBJ2-7, with TRBD1 identical over 10 bases. The germline CDR1 and CDR2 sequences are MNHEY and SVGEGT. The junction had 7 bases not matched to a gene; V was cut back by 0 bases and J by 5 bases. CDR3 length: 16 amino acids. The CDR3 sequence is CASSYSMDRGFHEQYF. Here the CDR3 DNA reads TGTGCCAGCAGTTACTCTATGGACAGGGGGTTCCACGAGCAGTACTTC.

The genes are TRBV10-3 and TRBJ2-5, with 9 bases identical to TRBD2. The junction had 7 bases not matched to a gene; V was cut back by 0 bases and J by 5 bases. This CDR3 has 16 amino acids. Germline V gene lookup returns CDR1 ENHRY and CDR2 SYGVKD. In nucleotides, the CDR3 is TGTGCCATCAGTGAGTCAGGGCTAGCGGGATTGGAGACCCAGTACTTC. Encoded protein: CAISESGLAGLETQYF.

This clonotype has a count of ten or more. CDR3 DNA sequence: TGTGCCACGGGACAAGTCTATAGCAATCAGCCCCAGCATTTT. As protein: CATGQVYSNQPQHF. The chain couples TRBV6-2 or TRBV6-3 to TRBJ1-5, with a tentative D call TRBD1 (6 bases). Trimming took off 10 bases at V and 0 bases at J, with 13 bases between the two ends. The CDR3 spans 14 residues. From germline, CDR1 is MNHEY and CDR2 SVGEGT.

The rearrangement links TRBV6-8 to TRBJ2-1, with TRBD2 identical over 8 bases. The CDR3 loop spans 18 amino acids. Trimming removed 2 bases from V and 4 bases from J; junction bases left unmatched: 13. CDR1 is MNHGY, CDR2 SAAAGT, per germline. The CDR3 coding sequence is TGTGCCAGCAGTTACCCCCCCCCGGGACTAGTGGGATACAATGAGCAGTTCTTC. This sequence encodes CASSYPPPGLVGYNEQFF.

Details on this clonotype: A single base separates this from a much larger clone, so it may be a read error. The CDR3 ends on some other residue instead of the conserved phenylalanine or tryptophan, so this is likely a read error. The gene calls are TRBV7-8 and TRBJ2-1, with TRBD2 matching 8 bases. V gave up 2 bases and J gave up 7 bases; unmatched junction bases: 10. The CDR3 consists of 16 residues. Germline assignment: CDR1 SGHVS and CDR2 FQNEAQ. CDR3 sequence: CASSLNEAGGRNEQFI. CDR3 nucleotide sequence: TGTGCCAGCAGCTTAAATGAGGCGGGAGGAAGGAATGAGCAGTTCATC.

This clonotype was detected many times. The chain carries TRBV12-3 or TRBV12-4 and TRBJ1-1; weak D call: TRBD1 (6 bases). CDR3 length: 16 residues. Trimming shortened V by 5 bases and J by 3 bases, and 19 bases separated the two germline ends. DNA for the CDR3: TGTGCCAGCAGTCCTACGACAGGTTGGGAGTACACTGAAGCTTTCTTT. This codes for CASSPTTGWEYTEAFF.

This clonotype was recorded at least ten times. The rearrangement joins TRBV28 to TRBJ2-1, with D hard to call. This CDR3 is 15 amino acids long. V was shortened by 2 bases and J by 4 bases, with 12 bases between the two germline ends. In germline, CDR1 is MDHEN, CDR2 SYDVKM. This CDR3 reads CASSLGYQLYNEQFF. The CDR3 nucleotides read TGTGCCAGCAGTTTAGGCTATCAGCTTTACAATGAGCAGTTCTTC.

This clonotype was found once. A much larger clone differs by one base, so this may be a read error. J is TRBJ2-7 and V is TRBV6-1; 10 bases fit TRBD1. This CDR3 region has 14 residues. Germline CDR1 and CDR2: MNHNS and SASEGT. The CDR3 protein is CSSSEGWTGGEQYF. The CDR3 bases are TGTTCCAGCAGTGAAGGATGGACAGGGGGCGAGCAGTACTTC.

The gene calls are TRBV7-3 and TRBJ2-6, with a tentative D call TRBD2 (5 bases). Germline-derived CDR1 and CDR2 are SGHTA and FQGTGA. The CDR3 runs 15 residues. V lost 4 bases and J 0 bases, leaving 7 bases between the germline ends. The CDR3 DNA sequence: TGTGCCAGCAGCTCCGGGGTCTCTGGGGCCAACGTCCTGACTTTC. Translated, it gives CASSSGVSGANVLTF.

There are a few counts of this clonotype. The CDR3 region has the DNA TGTGCCAGCAGCTTAAGGTCAATAGCGGGGGGGACCTACGAGCAGTACTTC. Its translation is CASSLRSIAGGTYEQYF. This rearrangement joins TRBV7-2 to TRBJ2-7; 11 nucleotides align to TRBD2. The CDR3 is made up of 17 amino acids. The junction had 8 bases not matched to a gene; V was cut back by 2 bases and J by 2 bases. Germline loops: CDR1 SGHTA, CDR2 FQGNSA. The whole variable domain, filled in from reference TRBV7-2 and TRBJ2-7, reads GAGVSQSPSNKVTEKGKDVELRCDPISGHTALYWYRQSLGQGLEFLIYFQGNSAPDKSGLPSDRFSAERTGGSVSTLTIQRTQQEDSAVYLCASSLRSIAGGTYEQYFGPGTRLTVT.

The table lists this clonotype with many counts. V usage is TRBV6-1 and J usage is TRBJ2-3; D might be TRBD1 (5 bases). Germline values: CDR1 MNHNS, CDR2 SASEGT. V was clipped by 1 base and J by 1 base, with 9 bases between them. The CDR3 length is 15 residues. The CDR3 loop reads CASSEGQGGTDTQYF. In DNA form, the CDR3 reads TGTGCCAGCAGTGAAGGCCAGGGTGGCACAGATACGCAGTATTTT.